One sample yielded the 19 T cell receptor beta chains listed below, sequenced in a study of T cell responses to AZD1222 COVID-19 vaccine. Clones were sequenced by immunoSEQ multiplex PCR, and TCRdb holds only the in-frame ones, with some missing. The sample contains about 150,000 clones, roughly 90% of which appear only once. Here the sequenced sample was peripheral blood, taken on day 0 of AZD1222 vaccination. The source is an adult in good health.

V is TRBV6-2 or TRBV6-3 and J is TRBJ1-1; 10 nucleotides align to TRBD1. Germline CDR1 and CDR2: MNHEY and SVGEGT. V shed 5 bases, J shed 4 bases, and the junction held 7 bases outside the gene matches. The CDR3 extends over 15 amino acids. The chain's CDR3 is CASSVPDRGGTEAFF. The CDR3 coding sequence is TGTGCCAGCAGTGTCCCGGACAGGGGGGGCACTGAAGCTTTCTTT.

The chain recombines TRBV6-2 or TRBV6-3 with TRBJ2-3; D is unclear. Deletions cut 8 bases from V and 1 base from J, with 4 bases between. Germline loops: CDR1 MNHEY, CDR2 SVGEGT. The CDR3 has 11 amino acids. DNA of the CDR3: TGTGCCAGCGGCCGCACAGATACGCAGTATTTT. Residues: CASGRTDTQYF.

This sequence joins TRBV7-3 and TRBJ2-2; unclear D gene. The CDR3 length is 11 residues. Per germline, CDR1 SGHTA and CDR2 FQGTGA. V shed 8 bases and J shed 4 bases, with 5 bases lying between them. The CDR3 loop reads CASGGTGELFF. The DNA for the CDR3 is TGTGCCAGCGGCGGCACCGGGGAGCTGTTTTTT.

CDR3 loop: CASSWGGLAGTGELFF. CDR3 coding DNA: TGCGCCAGCAGCTGGGGTGGTCTAGCGGGAACCGGGGAGCTGTTTTTT. The gene calls are TRBV5-1 and TRBJ2-2; 9 bases map to TRBD2. This CDR3 spans 16 amino acids. Germline CDR1 SGHRS, CDR2 YFSETQ. The J segment lost 5 bases and the V segment lost 3 bases, leaving 8 bases of the junction unmatched.

This chain connects TRBV18 to TRBJ2-7; 9 nucleotides align to TRBD1. This CDR3 has 16 residues. Germline V gives CDR1 KGHSH, CDR2 LQKENI. V lost 0 bases to trimming and J lost 2 bases; unmatched junction nucleotides: 5. DNA for the CDR3: TGTGCCAGCTCACCACCGGGACAGGGAAGGGCCTACGAGCAGTACTTC. Its translation is CASSPPGQGRAYEQYF.

The V call is TRBV6-4, the J call TRBJ2-5, with D perhaps matching TRBD1 or TRBD2 (6 bases each). CDR1 and CDR2 from the germline V gene are MRHNA and SNTAGT. CDR3 length: 15 residues. V dropped 2 bases and J dropped 5 bases, with 15 bases sitting between them. CDR3 bases: TGTGCCAGCAGTGACCCGTTTGGGGGGCGGGAGACCCAGTACTTC. Its translation is CASSDPFGGRETQYF.

J is TRBJ1-1 and V is TRBV6-5; tentative D call: TRBD1 (6 bases). V was trimmed by 2 bases and J by 1 base, leaving 8 bases between them. Germline CDR1 reads MNHEY; CDR2 reads SVGAGI. The CDR3 contains 14 residues. The CDR3 loop is CASSYGQSNTEAFF. DNA of the CDR3: TGTGCCAGCAGTTACGGACAGTCGAACACTGAAGCTTTCTTT.

The chain recombines TRBV5-1 with TRBJ2-5; a weak D match, TRBD2 (6 bases). Trimming pared 4 bases from V and 4 bases from J, leaving 20 bases between. The length of the CDR3 is 16 residues. Germline V gene lookup returns CDR1 SGHRS and CDR2 YFSETQ. CDR3 in amino acids: CASSGEGLPMGETQYF. CDR3 nucleotide sequence: TGCGCCAGCAGCGGAGAGGGACTGCCTATGGGAGAGACCCAGTACTTC.

V and J are TRBV5-4 and TRBJ1-2; D is unclear. CDR1 and CDR2 from the germline V gene are SGHNT and YYREEE (reference sequence). The CDR3 totals 13 residues. The ends were cut back, 0 bases at V and 7 bases at J, with 10 bases in the middle. The CDR3 DNA reads as TGTGCCAGCAGCTTGGCTGGAGAGGCTGGCTACACCTTC. It codes for CASSLAGEAGYTF.

The rearrangement uses TRBV19 and TRBJ1-3; no reliable D call. Germline lookup yields CDR1 LNHDA and CDR2 SQIVND (reference sequence). The ends were cut back, 1 base at V and 0 bases at J, with 16 bases in the middle. This CDR3 is built from 18 residues. The CDR3 sequence is CASSIVIRRPSSGNTIYF. As DNA, the CDR3 is TGTGCCAGTAGTATAGTAATTCGAAGACCTTCCTCTGGAAACACCATATATTTT.

The V and J genes are TRBV25-1 and TRBJ2-4; TRBD1 aligns across 9 bases. Per germline, CDR1 MGHDK and CDR2 SYGVNS. After removal of 6 bases from V and 1 base from J, the junction contained 7 bases not matched to a gene. The CDR3 has 16 residues. Written as DNA, the CDR3 is TGTGCCAGCAGCTTAACCGGACAGGGGGCCAAAAACATTCAGTACTTC. Protein product: CASSLTGQGAKNIQYF.

This rearrangement joins TRBV6-2 or TRBV6-3 to TRBJ1-2, with 9 bases aligning to TRBD1. This CDR3 is built from 14 residues. Germline assignment: CDR1 MNHEY and CDR2 SVGEGT. The V gene end was trimmed by 2 bases and the J gene end by 8 bases; junction bases not matched to a gene: 6. CDR3 nucleotides: TGTGCCAGCAGTTACCAGGGGACAGGGCGAGGCTACACCTTC. It codes for CASSYQGTGRGYTF.

V is TRBV5-5 and J is TRBJ1-1; possibly TRBD1 for D (5 bases). CDR3 size: 13 residues. Germline CDR1 SGHKS, CDR2 YYEKEE (reference sequence). Trimming cost V 4 bases and J 1 base, with 8 bases left between them. The CDR3 here is CASSATGNTEAFF. Written as DNA, the CDR3 is TGTGCCAGCAGCGCTACAGGGAACACTGAAGCTTTCTTT.

The V and J genes are TRBV28 and TRBJ1-1, with TRBD1 matching 9 bases. V dropped 6 bases and J dropped 7; count of bases not matched to a gene: 6. The CDR3 covers 13 residues. Germline CDR1 reads MDHEN; CDR2 reads SYDVKM. CDR3 residues: CASRGQGVIEAFF. In DNA, the CDR3 is TGTGCCAGCAGGGGACAGGGAGTTATTGAAGCTTTCTTT.

This chain uses TRBV7-9 with TRBJ1-5, with D unclear. The CDR3 has 17 amino acids. V shed 0 bases and J shed 0 bases, with 12 bases lying between them. In germline, CDR1 is SEHNR, CDR2 FQNEAQ (reference sequence). This CDR3 reads CASSLAVRSYSNQPQHF. Here the CDR3 DNA reads TGTGCCAGCAGCTTAGCGGTGAGGAGTTATAGCAATCAGCCCCAGCATTTT.

Only one count was recorded for this clone. The gene calls are TRBV28 and TRBJ1-3; possibly TRBD1 for D (5 bases). Germline CDR1 MDHEN, CDR2 SYDVKM. V lost 4 bases and J lost 7, with 23 bases in between. The CDR3 runs 17 residues. The CDR3 DNA is TGTGCCAGCAGTTCCACAGGTGGAGGGATTATTCGGAACACCATATATTTT. This translates into CASSSTGGGIIRNTIYF.

CDR3 bases: TGTGCCAGCGGGACAGGGGGCACTGAAGCTTTCTTT. Residues: CASGTGGTEAFF. The chain carries TRBV5-6 and TRBJ1-1, with 11 positions matching TRBD1. Trimming took 7 bases from V and 4 from J; bases not matched to a gene: 0. The V gene's germline CDR1 is SGHDT and CDR2 YYEEEE. The CDR3 contains 12 residues.

The chain has TRBV10-3 and TRBJ2-7; tentative D call: TRBD1 (5 bases). Deletions cut 2 bases from V and 3 bases from J, with 8 bases between. The CDR3 length is 13 residues. From germline, CDR1 is ENHRY and CDR2 SYGVKD. CDR3 sequence reads: CAISEVGVYEQYF. In DNA form, the CDR3 reads TGTGCCATCAGTGAGGTAGGGGTCTACGAGCAGTACTTC.

The chain links TRBV6-4 to TRBJ2-3; 9 nucleotides line up with TRBD2. The ends lost 3 bases at V and 1 base at J; junction bases unmatched: 2. Per germline, CDR1 MRHNA and CDR2 SNTAGT. This CDR3 contains 15 residues. In nucleotides, the CDR3 is TGTGCCAGCAGTGAGCGGGGGGGCGGCACAGATACGCAGTATTTT. Residues: CASSERGGGTDTQYF.